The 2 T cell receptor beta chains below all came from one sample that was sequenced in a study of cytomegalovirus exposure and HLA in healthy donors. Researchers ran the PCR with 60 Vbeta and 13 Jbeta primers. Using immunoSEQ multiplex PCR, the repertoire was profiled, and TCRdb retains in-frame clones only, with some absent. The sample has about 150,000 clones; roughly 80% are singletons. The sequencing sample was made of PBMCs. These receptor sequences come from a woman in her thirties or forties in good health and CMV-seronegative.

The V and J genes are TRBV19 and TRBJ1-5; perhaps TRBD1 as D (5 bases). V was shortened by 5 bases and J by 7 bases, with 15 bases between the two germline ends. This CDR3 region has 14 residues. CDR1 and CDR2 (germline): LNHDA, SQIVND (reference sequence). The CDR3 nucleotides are TGTGCCAGTAGTGACCGCGGGGGGGTCCAGCCCCAGCATTTT. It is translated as CASSDRGGVQPQHF.

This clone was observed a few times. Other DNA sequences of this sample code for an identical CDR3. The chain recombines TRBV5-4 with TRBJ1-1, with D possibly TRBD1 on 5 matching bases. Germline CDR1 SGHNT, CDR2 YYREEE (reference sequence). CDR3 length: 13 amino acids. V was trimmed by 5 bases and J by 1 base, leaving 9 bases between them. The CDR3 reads CASSFDRNTEAFF. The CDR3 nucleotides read TGTGCCAGCAGTTTCGACAGGAACACTGAAGCTTTCTTT.